Presented here are 8 T cell receptor beta chains from one specimen sequenced in a study of cytomegalovirus exposure and HLA in healthy donors. PCR was performed using 60 Vbeta and 13 Jbeta primers. Produced via immunoSEQ multiplex PCR; TCRdb's table is partial and in-frame only. There are about 200,000 clones in the sample; 70% to 80% occur only once, and nearly 0.4% lies in the top ten. Sample: PBMCs. The source is a male donor in good health and CMV-seropositive.

The J gene is TRBJ2-2, the V gene TRBV5-1; 9 bases are shared with TRBD2. CDR3 length: 18 residues. Germline CDR1 is SGHRS and CDR2 is YFSETQ. Trimming took 5 bases from V and 0 from J; bases not matched to a gene: 11. CDR3 amino acids: CASSSLGSGGPNTGELFF. CDR3 DNA: TGCGCCAGCAGTTCCCTGGGAAGCGGGGGGCCGAACACCGGGGAGCTGTTTTTT.

Only a few counts were recorded for this clone. V is TRBV5-1 and J is TRBJ1-1; D gene ambiguous. The ends were cut back, 6 bases at V and 11 bases at J, with 23 bases in the middle. CDR1 is SGHRS and CDR2 is YFSETQ in the germline V gene. This CDR3 comprises 14 residues. Written as DNA, the CDR3 is TGCGCCAGCACATCTCCCACGAGGGAGGGCCGTGCTTTCTTT. Translated, it gives CASTSPTREGRAFF.

This chain connects TRBV19 to TRBJ1-1; D is unresolved. V was pared by 3 bases and J by 5 bases, with 13 bases between. Germline values: CDR1 LNHDA, CDR2 SQIVND (reference sequence). CDR3 size: 14 residues. The chain's CDR3 is CASSMASHQTEAFF. CDR3 in DNA: TGTGCCAGTAGTATGGCCAGTCATCAAACTGAAGCTTTCTTT.

The chain carries TRBV28 and TRBJ1-5, with TRBD1 matching 12 bases. V lost 4 bases and J lost 6; bases outside the gene matches: 10. The germline V gene encodes CDR1 MDHEN and CDR2 SYDVKM. This CDR3 spans 17 amino acids. The CDR3 reads CASSSQGQGAMSQPQHF. The DNA of the CDR3 is TGTGCCAGCAGTTCACAGGGACAGGGGGCAATGAGTCAGCCCCAGCATTTT.

The chain recombines TRBV6-6 with TRBJ1-5; the D gene is possibly TRBD1 (6 bases). The CDR3 extends over 13 amino acids. With 6 bases removed from V and 2 bases from J, the gap between germline ends came to 8 bases. Germline loops: CDR1 MNHNY, CDR2 SVGAGI (reference sequence). The DNA for the CDR3 is TGTGCCAGCAGCAGGGGAGGCAATCAGCCCCAGCATTTT. Its translation is CASSRGGNQPQHF.

This clone has only one observation. The gene calls are TRBV27 and TRBJ2-2, with a weak D call TRBD2 (5 bases). Deletions cut 6 bases from V and 2 bases from J, with 19 bases between. Germline CDR1 is MNHEY and CDR2 is SMNVEV (reference sequence). CDR3 length equals 17 residues. The CDR3 bases are TGTGCCAGCAGCTCTAGCCTCGGAAGAATCAACACCGGGGAGCTGTTTTTT. As protein: CASSSSLGRINTGELFF.

The rearrangement links TRBV12-5 to TRBJ2-2, with D perhaps matching TRBD1 (6 bases). CDR1 and CDR2 from the germline V gene are LGHNT and FRNRAP. Trimming took off 0 bases at V and 5 bases at J, with 13 bases between the two ends. The CDR3 runs 16 residues. CDR3: CASGLVLGQQTGELFF. CDR3 sequence (DNA): TGTGCTAGTGGTTTGGTATTAGGACAGCAAACCGGGGAGCTGTTTTTT. Based on the CDR3 plus reference TRBV12-5 and TRBJ2-2, the full variable domain is DARVTQTPRHKVTEMGQEVTMRCQPILGHNTVFWYRQTMMQGLELLAYFRNRAPLDDSGMPKDRFSAEMPDATLATLKIQPSEPRDSAVYFCASGLVLGQQTGELFFGEGSRLTVL.

The rearrangement uses TRBV28 and TRBJ1-5, with a possible D match to TRBD1 (6 bases). The CDR3 consists of 15 residues. V lost 5 bases, J lost 4 bases, and 15 bases lay in between. Germline V CDR1 and CDR2: MDHEN, SYDVKM. CDR3 sequence (DNA): TGTGCCAGCAGTCCCCGAGGACAGTTTAATCAGCCCCAGCATTTT. It is translated as CASSPRGQFNQPQHF.